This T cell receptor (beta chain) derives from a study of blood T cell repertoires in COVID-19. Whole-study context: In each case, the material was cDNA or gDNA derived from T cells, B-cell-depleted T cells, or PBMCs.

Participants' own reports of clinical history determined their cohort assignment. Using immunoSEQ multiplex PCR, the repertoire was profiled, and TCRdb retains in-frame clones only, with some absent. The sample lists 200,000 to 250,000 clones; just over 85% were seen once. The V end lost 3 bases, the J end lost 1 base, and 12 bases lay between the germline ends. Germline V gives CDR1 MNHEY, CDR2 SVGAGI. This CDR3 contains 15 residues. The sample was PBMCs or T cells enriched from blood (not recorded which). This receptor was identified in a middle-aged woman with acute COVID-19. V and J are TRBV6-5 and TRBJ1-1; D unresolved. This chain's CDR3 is CASSYFRGGNTEAFF. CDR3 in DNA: TGTGCCAGCAGTTATTTCCGGGGAGGGAACACTGAAGCTTTCTTT.